This T cell receptor beta chain was sequenced during a study of T cell responses to AZD1222 COVID-19 vaccine. Study-wide results and caveats: Unmutated variant regions are reportedly targeted by nearly half of spike-specific TCRs.

Concerning this clone: Antigen unknown.

TCRdb's copy holds only in-frame clones and misses some; the assay was immunoSEQ multiplex PCR. The repertoire includes about 55,000 clones, about 90% of them detected once, and roughly 14% sits in the top ten. The sequenced sample was peripheral blood, obtained on day 0 of AZD1222 vaccination. The clonotype was recovered from an adult in good health.

The CDR3 region is CASSIGQMNTEAFF. CDR3 DNA: TGTGCCAGTAGTATAGGACAGATGAACACTGAAGCTTTCTTT. The chain carries TRBV19 and TRBJ1-1, with a weak D call TRBD1 (5 bases). V shed 1 base and J shed 0 bases, with 6 bases lying between them. The germline V gene encodes CDR1 LNHDA and CDR2 SQIVND (reference sequence). The CDR3 runs to 14 residues.